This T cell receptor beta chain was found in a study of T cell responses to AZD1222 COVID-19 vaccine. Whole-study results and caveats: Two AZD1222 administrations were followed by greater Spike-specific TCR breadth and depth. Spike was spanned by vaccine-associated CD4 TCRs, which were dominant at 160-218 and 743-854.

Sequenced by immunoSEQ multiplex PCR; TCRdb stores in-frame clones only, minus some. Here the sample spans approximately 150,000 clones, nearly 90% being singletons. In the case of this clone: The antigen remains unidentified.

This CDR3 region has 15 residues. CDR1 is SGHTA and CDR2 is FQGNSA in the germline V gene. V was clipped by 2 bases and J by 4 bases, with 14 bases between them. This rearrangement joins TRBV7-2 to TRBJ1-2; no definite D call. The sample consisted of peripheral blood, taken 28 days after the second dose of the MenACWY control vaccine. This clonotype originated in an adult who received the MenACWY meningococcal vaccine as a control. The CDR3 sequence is CASSLRPGPSYGYTF. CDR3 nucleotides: TGTGCCAGCAGCTTACGCCCAGGCCCATCCTATGGCTACACCTTC.